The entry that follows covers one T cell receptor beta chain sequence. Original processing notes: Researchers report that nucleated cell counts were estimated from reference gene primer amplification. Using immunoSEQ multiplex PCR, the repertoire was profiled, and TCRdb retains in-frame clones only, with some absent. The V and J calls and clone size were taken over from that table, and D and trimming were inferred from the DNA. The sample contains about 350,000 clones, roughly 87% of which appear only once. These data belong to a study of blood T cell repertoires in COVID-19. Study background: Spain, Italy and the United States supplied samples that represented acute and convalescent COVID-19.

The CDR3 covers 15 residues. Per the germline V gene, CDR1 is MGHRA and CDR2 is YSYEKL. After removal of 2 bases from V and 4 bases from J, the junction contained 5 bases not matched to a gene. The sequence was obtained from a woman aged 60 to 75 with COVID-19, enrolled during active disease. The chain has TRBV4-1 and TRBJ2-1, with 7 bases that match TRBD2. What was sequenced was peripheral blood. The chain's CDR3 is CASSQLGLVYNEQFF. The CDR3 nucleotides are TGCGCCAGCAGCCAACTCGGACTAGTTTACAATGAGCAGTTCTTC.